This entry concerns a single T cell receptor (beta chain). The antigen is unknown. MiXCR was run by TCRdb on the 5' RACE reads, yielding one entry per CDR3 protein. The sample has about 390,000 distinct CDR3 sequences, about 17% seen once. The sample comes from a study of T-cell memory formation after mild COVID-19. With 0 bases clipped from V and 9 bases from J, the junction kept 8 bases outside the gene matches. CDR1 and CDR2 from the germline V gene are SGDLS and YYNGEE. The CDR3 spans 15 residues. Study observations and caveats: Shrinking CD4+ clones resided mostly in CM and EM, and CD8+ ones in EMRA.

This receptor was obtained from a man aged 18 to 35 who had mild COVID-19 (a few samples of this study predate the infection). Cell type and time point are not known. What was sequenced was PBMCs or a T cell subset sorted from them (not recorded which). This chain connects TRBV9 to TRBJ2-1; 8 bases match TRBD2. This CDR3 is CASSVAGGDLGEQFF. The CDR3, as DNA: TGTGCCAGCAGCGTAGCGGGGGGGGACCTAGGTGAGCAGTTCTTC. The entire variable domain, with the rest obtained from reference TRBV9 and TRBJ2-1, is as follows: DSGVTQTPKHLITATGQRVTLRCSPRSGDLSVYWYQQSLDQGLQFLIQYYNGEERAKGNILERFSAQQFPDLHSELNLSSLELGDSALYFCASSVAGGDLGEQFFGPGTRLTVL.